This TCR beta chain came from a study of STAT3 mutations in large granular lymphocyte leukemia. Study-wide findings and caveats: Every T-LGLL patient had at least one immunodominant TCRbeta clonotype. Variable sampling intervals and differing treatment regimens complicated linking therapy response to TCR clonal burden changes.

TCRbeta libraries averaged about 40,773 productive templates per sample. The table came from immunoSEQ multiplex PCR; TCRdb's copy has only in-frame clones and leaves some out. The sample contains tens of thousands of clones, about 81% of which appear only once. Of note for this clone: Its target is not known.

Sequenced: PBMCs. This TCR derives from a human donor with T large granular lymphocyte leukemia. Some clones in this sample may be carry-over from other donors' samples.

CDR3 in amino acids: CASSPVKLTGTSLNTGELFF. The CDR3 nucleotides read TGCGCCAGCAGCCCTGTTAAATTGACCGGGACTAGCCTTAACACCGGGGAGCTGTTTTTT. The chain joins TRBV4-1 to TRBJ2-2; TRBD2 matches 9 bases. CDR1 is MGHRA and CDR2 is YSYEKL in the germline V gene. Trimming took 4 bases from V and 2 from J; bases not matched to a gene: 17. The CDR3 is 20 amino acids.